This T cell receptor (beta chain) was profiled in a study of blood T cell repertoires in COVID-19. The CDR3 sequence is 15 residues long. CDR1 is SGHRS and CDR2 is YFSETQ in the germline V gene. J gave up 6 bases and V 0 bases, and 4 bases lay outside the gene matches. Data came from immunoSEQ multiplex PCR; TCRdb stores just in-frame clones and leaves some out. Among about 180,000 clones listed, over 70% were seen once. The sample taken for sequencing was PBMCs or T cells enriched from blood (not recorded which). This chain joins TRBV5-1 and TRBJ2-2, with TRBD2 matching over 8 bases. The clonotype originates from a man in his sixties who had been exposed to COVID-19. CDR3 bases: TGCGCCAGCAGCTTGGCCGGGGGGGCCCCCGGGGAGCTGTTTTTT. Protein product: CASSLAGGAPGELFF. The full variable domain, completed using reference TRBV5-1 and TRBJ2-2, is KAGVTQTPRYLIKTRGQQVTLSCSPISGHRSVSWYQQTPGQGLQFLFEYFSETQRNKGNFPGRFSGRQFSNSRSEMNVSTLELGDSALYLCASSLAGGAPGELFFGEGSRLTVL.